This passage covers 24 T cell receptor beta chains from one sample sequenced in a study of spatial heterogeneity in lung cancer. A single record per CDR3 protein comes from TCRdb applying MiXCR to the 5' RACE reads. This sample yields some 120,000 distinct CDR3 sequences, of which over 9% are seen a single time; roughly 17% belongs to the top ten. Time point reported: blood at routine non-recurrence follow-up after resection. In each case, whole RNA from tumor, nontumor lung or frozen PBMC was sequenced unsorted. This specimen consisted of PBMCs, obtained at follow-up. Receptors were obtained from a male donor with early-stage non-small cell lung cancer.

This clonotype was observed at least ten times. The rearrangement uses TRBV3-1 and TRBJ2-1; D is perhaps TRBD1 or TRBD2 (5 bases each). The V gene lost 4 bases and the J gene lost 12 bases, with 16 bases spanning the gap. Germline V gene lookup returns CDR1 LGHDT and CDR2 YNNKEL (reference sequence). The CDR3 consists of 13 residues. CDR3 region: CASSRAGASGQFF. Written as DNA, the CDR3 is TGTGCCAGCAGCCGCGCTGGGGCCAGCGGGCAGTTCTTC.

This clonotype has a handful of counts. The J gene is TRBJ2-4, the V gene TRBV20-1, with 9 positions matching TRBD1. The J segment lost 0 bases and the V segment lost 6 bases, leaving 3 bases of the junction unmatched. The length of the CDR3 is 14 residues. CDR1 and CDR2 from the germline V gene are DFQATT and SNEGSKA (reference sequence). The CDR3 DNA reads as TGCAGTGCGCGGACAGGGGAAGCCAAAAACATTCAGTACTTC. It yields the protein CSARTGEAKNIQYF.

This clonotype was seen at least ten times. The V gene is TRBV6-6, the J gene TRBJ2-1; 14 bases are shared with TRBD2. Germline V gene sequence: CDR1 MNHNY, CDR2 SVGAGI (reference sequence). V dropped 6 bases and J dropped 8; count of bases not matched to a gene: 6. This CDR3 spans 15 amino acids. This CDR3 is CASSRTSGGPDEQFF. The CDR3 DNA sequence: TGTGCCAGCAGCCGGACTAGCGGGGGGCCGGATGAGCAGTTCTTC.

This clonotype was seen only a few times. The chain recombines TRBV20-1 with TRBJ2-3; 9 bases map to TRBD1. Trimming took 2 bases from V and 1 from J; bases not matched to a gene: 4. This CDR3 spans 15 amino acids. Germline loops: CDR1 DFQATT, CDR2 SNEGSKA (reference sequence). The CDR3 region has the DNA TGCAGTGCTAGAAACCGGGACAGGGGCACAGATACGCAGTATTTT. Residues: CSARNRDRGTDTQYF.

The rearrangement uses TRBV3-1 and TRBJ1-6; a possible D gene is TRBD1 (5 bases). Per germline, CDR1 LGHDT and CDR2 YNNKEL (reference sequence). Trimming shortened V by 4 bases and J by 8 bases, and 12 bases separated the two germline ends. The CDR3 has 14 residues. The CDR3 coding sequence is TGTGCCAGCAGCCCTCGTGGAGGGGATTCACCCCTCCACTTT. As protein: CASSPRGGDSPLHF.

This clonotype was seen more than once but under ten times. The V call is TRBV10-3, the J call TRBJ1-5; D perhaps matches TRBD1 (6 bases). The CDR3 spans 15 residues. Between the trimmed V and J ends, which lost 0 bases and 1 base, there was a span of 7 bases. Germline V CDR1 and CDR2: ENHRY, SYGVKD. This CDR3 is CAISESDRSNQPQHF. For the CDR3, the DNA is TGTGCCATCAGTGAGTCCGACAGGAGCAATCAGCCCCAGCATTTT.

Comment on this clonotype: Germline and junction disagree at one end, which may indicate a read error. This sequence joins TRBV27 and TRBJ2-2, with 7 bases aligning to TRBD1. CDR3 length equals 16 residues. Germline V CDR1 and CDR2: MNHEY, SMNVEV (reference sequence). The CDR3 is CASSRRGGTGTWELFF. The CDR3 nucleotides read TGTGCCAGCAGTCGAAGAGGGGGCACGGGCACCTGGGAGCTGTTTTTT.

The rearrangement joins TRBV29-1 to TRBJ2-5, with D possibly matching TRBD2 (5 bases). The length of the CDR3 is 13 residues. Trimming removed 6 bases from V and 0 bases from J, with 11 bases in between. Germline V gene data show CDR1 as SQVTM and CDR2 as ANQGSEA. The CDR3 DNA reads TGCAGCGTCGCGGGCCCTGACCAAGAGACCCAGTACTTC. Translated: CSVAGPDQETQYF.

This clonotype appeared a few times. This chain joins TRBV28 and TRBJ2-2, with a tentative D call TRBD1 (5 bases). CDR3 length: 16 residues. Germline V gives CDR1 MDHEN, CDR2 SYDVKM. V was shortened by 5 bases and J by 7 bases, with 20 bases between the two germline ends. The CDR3: CASSPSIARVSGELFF. The CDR3 bases are TGTGCCAGCAGTCCGTCCATAGCCAGGGTTAGCGGGGAGCTGTTTTTT. Drawing the rest from reference TRBV28 and TRBJ2-2, the complete variable domain is DVKVTQSSRYLVKRTGEKVFLECVQDMDHENMFWYRQDPGLGLRLIYFSYDVKMKEKGDIPEGYSVSREKKERFSLILESASTNQTSMYLCASSPSIARVSGELFFGEGSRLTVL.

This clonotype has a handful of counts. The chain has TRBV5-1 and TRBJ2-5, with D tentatively TRBD1 or TRBD2 (5 bases each). The germline CDR1 and CDR2 sequences are SGHRS and YFSETQ. Trimming pared 1 base from V and 4 bases from J, leaving 14 bases between. The CDR3 extends over 15 amino acids. The CDR3, as DNA: TGCGCCAGCAGCTTGTCCCGGACTCAGGGAGAGACCCAGTACTTC. Translated: CASSLSRTQGETQYF.

V is TRBV9 and J is TRBJ2-5, with a possible D match to TRBD2 (5 bases). The CDR3 runs to 15 residues. CDR1 and CDR2 from the germline V gene are SGDLS and YYNGEE. V was pared by 0 bases and J by 5 bases, with 14 bases between. The CDR3 DNA follows: TGTGCCAGCAGCGTAGCACTCCGGGGAATCGAGACCCAGTACTTC. This gives the protein CASSVALRGIETQYF.

This clonotype was seen at least ten times. The chain recombines TRBV25-1 with TRBJ2-1; tentatively, D is TRBD1 (6 bases). Between the trimmed V and J ends, which lost 8 bases and 6 bases, there was a span of 29 bases. The germline gives CDR1 MGHDK, CDR2 SYGVNS. CDR3 size: 18 residues. This CDR3 is CASERDTPLQGSFNEQFF. In nucleotides, the CDR3 is TGTGCCAGCGAACGGGACACACCTCTACAGGGAAGTTTCAATGAGCAGTTCTTC.

The rearrangement uses TRBV13 and TRBJ2-3; 9 bases are shared with TRBD2. Germline V gene lookup returns CDR1 PRHDT and CDR2 FYEKMQ (reference sequence). The CDR3 runs 17 residues. V lost 0 bases, J lost 1 base, and 5 bases stayed unmatched. The CDR3 DNA is TGTGCCAGCAGCTTAGGGCCCTCTAGCGGGGGCACAGATACGCAGTATTTT. Its protein product is CASSLGPSSGGTDTQYF.

This clonotype was counted only a few times. J is TRBJ1-5 and V is TRBV5-6; 8 bases line up with TRBD1. Germline CDR1 and CDR2: SGHDT and YYEEEE. Unmatched junction bases numbered 8, after V lost 3 bases and J lost 0 bases. This CDR3 has 17 residues. The CDR3 loop reads CASSWWPTGDSNQPQHF. The CDR3 DNA reads TGTGCCAGCAGCTGGTGGCCGACAGGGGATAGCAATCAGCCCCAGCATTTT.

CDR3: CASTGAGDEQYF. The CDR3 DNA reads as TGTGCCAGCACCGGAGCGGGGGACGAGCAGTACTTC. The genes are TRBV5-4 and TRBJ2-7; 8 nucleotides line up with TRBD2. The germline V gene encodes CDR1 SGHNT and CDR2 YYREEE (reference sequence). V trimming: 6 bases; J trimming: 5 bases; junction bases outside the gene matches: 4. There are 12 residues in the CDR3.

The chain combines TRBV7-6 with TRBJ2-7, with TRBD1 as a possible D gene (6 bases). V lost 4 bases, J lost 2 bases, and 12 bases lay in between. Germline values: CDR1 SGHVS, CDR2 FNYEAQ. This CDR3 contains 14 residues. CDR3 nucleotide sequence: TGTGCCAGCAGCTCACAGACAGGTACCTACGAGCAGTACTTC. Amino acids: CASSSQTGTYEQYF.

This clonotype was recorded many times. The chain has TRBV10-3 and TRBJ2-1; D may correspond to TRBD1 or TRBD2 (5 bases each). The germline CDR1 and CDR2 sequences are ENHRY and SYGVKD. V dropped 3 bases and J dropped 7 bases, with 16 bases sitting between them. This CDR3 comprises 15 residues. CDR3 bases: TGTGCCATCAGTGACGCAGGGAGACTTGGGAATGAGCAGTTCTTC. This sequence encodes CAISDAGRLGNEQFF.

V is TRBV7-9 and J is TRBJ2-2; TRBD2 might be the D (5 bases). The CDR3 totals 15 residues. The germline gives CDR1 SEHNR, CDR2 FQNEAQ (reference sequence). V was pared by 1 base and J by 3 bases, with 9 bases between. The CDR3 spells CASSLESGYTGELFF. CDR3 bases: TGTGCCAGCAGCTTAGAATCGGGGTACACCGGGGAGCTGTTTTTT.

Ten or more counts support this clonotype. The chain combines TRBV20-1 with TRBJ1-1; 7 nucleotides agree with TRBD1. The CDR3 extends over 15 amino acids. The germline CDR1 and CDR2 sequences are DFQATT and SNEGSKA (reference sequence). Germline trimming cut 3 bases from V and 0 bases from J; bases unmatched to any gene: 7. The CDR3 region is CSASPAGGLNTEAFF. The CDR3 DNA sequence: TGCAGTGCTAGTCCCGCAGGGGGGCTGAACACTGAAGCTTTCTTT.

Note on this clonotype: A read error may be the cause here, since a much bigger clone is one base away. The J gene is TRBJ1-5, the V gene TRBV5-1; tentatively, D is TRBD1 (5 bases). V lost 2 bases and J 3 bases, leaving 12 bases between the germline ends. Germline V gene sequence: CDR1 SGHRS, CDR2 YFSETQ. The CDR3 is 15 residues long. CDR3 in amino acids: CASSFDRGHNQPQHF. The DNA for the CDR3 is TGCGCCAGCAGCTTTGACCGGGGCCACAATCAGCCCCAGCATTTT.

This sequence joins TRBV2 and TRBJ1-2; D unresolved. This CDR3 has 14 residues. V lost 0 bases and J lost 2, with 7 bases in between. Germline V gene lookup returns CDR1 SNHLY and CDR2 FYNNEI. The CDR3 bases are TGTGCCAGCAGTGAAGCGCACACCAACTATGGCTACACCTTC. This encodes CASSEAHTNYGYTF.

Many counts were recorded for this clonotype. This sequence joins TRBV28 and TRBJ2-7; D possibly corresponds to TRBD1 (5 bases). The CDR3 is made up of 13 amino acids. V lost 4 bases to trimming and J lost 2 bases, with 9 bases between them. The germline CDR1 and CDR2 sequences are MDHEN and SYDVKM. The DNA of the CDR3 is TGTGCCAGCAGTTCAGGGTCTCCCTACGAGCAGTACTTC. It specifies CASSSGSPYEQYF. Based on the CDR3 plus reference TRBV28 and TRBJ2-7, the full variable domain is DVKVTQSSRYLVKRTGEKVFLECVQDMDHENMFWYRQDPGLGLRLIYFSYDVKMKEKGDIPEGYSVSREKKERFSLILESASTNQTSMYLCASSSGSPYEQYFGPGTRLTVT.

The table lists this clonotype with a few counts. This chain uses TRBV28 with TRBJ1-3, with D possibly being TRBD1 (5 bases). The germline V and J ends were trimmed by 1 base and 1 base, with 11 bases remaining between them. The CDR3 sequence is 16 residues long. CDR1 is MDHEN and CDR2 is SYDVKM in the germline V gene. In DNA form, the CDR3 reads TGTGCCAGCAGTTTATATCTCGGGGGATCTGGAAACACCATATATTTT. It codes for CASSLYLGGSGNTIYF. The full variable domain, its missing parts supplied by reference TRBV28 and TRBJ1-3, is DVKVTQSSRYLVKRTGEKVFLECVQDMDHENMFWYRQDPGLGLRLIYFSYDVKMKEKGDIPEGYSVSREKKERFSLILESASTNQTSMYLCASSLYLGGSGNTIYFGEGSWLTVV.

The V gene is TRBV28, the J gene TRBJ2-7, with D unresolved. This CDR3 is built from 12 residues. The V and J ends lost 8 bases and 0 bases respectively, with 8 bases between them. In germline, CDR1 is MDHEN, CDR2 SYDVKM. The CDR3 DNA is TGTGCCAGCGGTGGCCTCTCCTACGAGCAGTACTTC. Amino acids: CASGGLSYEQYF.